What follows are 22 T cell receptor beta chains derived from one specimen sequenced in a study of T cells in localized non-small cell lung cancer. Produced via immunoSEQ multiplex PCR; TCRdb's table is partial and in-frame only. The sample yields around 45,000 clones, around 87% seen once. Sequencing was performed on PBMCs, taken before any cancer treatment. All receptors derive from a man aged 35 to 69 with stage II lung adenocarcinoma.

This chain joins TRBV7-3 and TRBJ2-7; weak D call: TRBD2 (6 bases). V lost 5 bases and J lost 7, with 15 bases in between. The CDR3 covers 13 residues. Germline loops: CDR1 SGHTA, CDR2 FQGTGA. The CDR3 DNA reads TGTGCCAGCAGCCGCCGGGAGCGGGCTGAGCAGTACTTC. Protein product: CASSRRERAEQYF.

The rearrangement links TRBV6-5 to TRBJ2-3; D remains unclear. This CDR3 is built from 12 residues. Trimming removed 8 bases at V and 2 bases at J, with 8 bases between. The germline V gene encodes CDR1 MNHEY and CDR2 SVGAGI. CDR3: CASGPYTDTQYF. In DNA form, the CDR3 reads TGTGCCAGCGGTCCCTACACAGATACGCAGTATTTT.

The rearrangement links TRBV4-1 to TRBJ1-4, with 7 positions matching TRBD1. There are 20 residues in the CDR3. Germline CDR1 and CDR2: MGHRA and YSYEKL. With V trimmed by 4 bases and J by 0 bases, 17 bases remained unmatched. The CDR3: CASSLRWIRGQLATNEKLFF. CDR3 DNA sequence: TGCGCCAGCAGCCTACGGTGGATTAGGGGACAGCTTGCAACTAATGAAAAACTGTTTTTT.

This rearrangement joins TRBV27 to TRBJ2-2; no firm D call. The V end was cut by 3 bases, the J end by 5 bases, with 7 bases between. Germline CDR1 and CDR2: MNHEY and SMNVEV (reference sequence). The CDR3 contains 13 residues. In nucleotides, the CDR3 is TGTGCCAGCAGTTTGTACGGGACCGGGGAGCTGTTTTTT. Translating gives CASSLYGTGELFF.

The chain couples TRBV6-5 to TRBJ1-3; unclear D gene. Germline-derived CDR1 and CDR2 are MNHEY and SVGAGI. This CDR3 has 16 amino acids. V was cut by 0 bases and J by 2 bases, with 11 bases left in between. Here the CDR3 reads CASSYSRYSTGNTIYF. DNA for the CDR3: TGTGCCAGCAGTTACTCCCGATATAGTACTGGAAACACCATATATTTT.

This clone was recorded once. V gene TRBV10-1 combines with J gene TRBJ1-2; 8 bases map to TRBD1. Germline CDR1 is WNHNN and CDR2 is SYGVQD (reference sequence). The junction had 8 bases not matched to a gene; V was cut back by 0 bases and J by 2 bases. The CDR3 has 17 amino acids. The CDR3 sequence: CASSESRHRGKNYGYTF. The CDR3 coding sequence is TGCGCCAGCAGTGAGTCCCGCCACAGGGGGAAGAACTATGGCTACACCTTC.

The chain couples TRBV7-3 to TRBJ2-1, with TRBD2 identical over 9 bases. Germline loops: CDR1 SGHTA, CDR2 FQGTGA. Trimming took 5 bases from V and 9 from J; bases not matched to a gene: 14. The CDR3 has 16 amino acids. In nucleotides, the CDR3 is TGTGCCAGCAGCCTCCGCGGGGGGGCAGAAGGTCGTGAGCAGTTCTTC. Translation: CASSLRGGAEGREQFF.

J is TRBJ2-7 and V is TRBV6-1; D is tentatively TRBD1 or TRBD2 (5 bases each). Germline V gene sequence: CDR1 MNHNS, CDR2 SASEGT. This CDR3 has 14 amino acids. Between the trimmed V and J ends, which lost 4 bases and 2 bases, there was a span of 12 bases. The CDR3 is CASSGGPVPYEQYF. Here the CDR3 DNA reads TGTGCCAGCAGTGGGGGACCCGTCCCCTACGAGCAGTACTTC.

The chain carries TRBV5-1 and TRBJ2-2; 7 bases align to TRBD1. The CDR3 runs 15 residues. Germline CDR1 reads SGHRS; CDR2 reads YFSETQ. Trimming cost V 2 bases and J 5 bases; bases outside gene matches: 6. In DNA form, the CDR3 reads TGCGCCAGCAGCTTAGGACAGGTGGGGACCGGGGAGCTGTTTTTT. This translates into CASSLGQVGTGELFF. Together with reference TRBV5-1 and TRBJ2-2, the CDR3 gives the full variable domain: KAGVTQTPRYLIKTRGQQVTLSCSPISGHRSVSWYQQTPGQGLQFLFEYFSETQRNKGNFPGRFSGRQFSNSRSEMNVSTLELGDSALYLCASSLGQVGTGELFFGEGSRLTVL.

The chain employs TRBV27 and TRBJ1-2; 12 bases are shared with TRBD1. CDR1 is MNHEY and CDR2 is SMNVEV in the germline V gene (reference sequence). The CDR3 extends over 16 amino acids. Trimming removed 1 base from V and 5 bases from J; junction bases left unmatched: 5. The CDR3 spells CASSLWGQGARYGYTF. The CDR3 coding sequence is TGTGCCAGCAGTTTATGGGGACAGGGGGCGCGTTATGGCTACACCTTC.

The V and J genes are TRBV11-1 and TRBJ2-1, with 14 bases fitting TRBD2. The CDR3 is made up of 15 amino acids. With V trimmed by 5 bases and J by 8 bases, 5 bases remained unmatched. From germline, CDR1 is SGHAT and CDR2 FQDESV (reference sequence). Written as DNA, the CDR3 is TGTGCCAGCAGCCCAAGACTAGCGGGGGGGCATGAGCAGTTCTTC. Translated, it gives CASSPRLAGGHEQFF.

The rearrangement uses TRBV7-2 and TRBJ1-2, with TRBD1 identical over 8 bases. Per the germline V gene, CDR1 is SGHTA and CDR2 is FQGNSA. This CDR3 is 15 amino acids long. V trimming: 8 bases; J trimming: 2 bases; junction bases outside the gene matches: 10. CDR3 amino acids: CASAHPRGLNYGYTF. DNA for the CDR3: TGTGCCAGCGCCCACCCCAGGGGGCTCAACTATGGCTACACCTTC.

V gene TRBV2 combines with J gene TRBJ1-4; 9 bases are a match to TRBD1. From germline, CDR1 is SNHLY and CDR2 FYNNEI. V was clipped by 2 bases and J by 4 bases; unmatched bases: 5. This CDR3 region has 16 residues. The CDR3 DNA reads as TGTGCCAGCAGTGAATCCACAGGGGGCCATAATGAAAAACTGTTTTTT. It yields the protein CASSESTGGHNEKLFF.

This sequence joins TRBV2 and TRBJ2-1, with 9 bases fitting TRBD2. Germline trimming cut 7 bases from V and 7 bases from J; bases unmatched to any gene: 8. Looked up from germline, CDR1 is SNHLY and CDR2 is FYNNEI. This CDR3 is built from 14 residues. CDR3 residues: CASMAGGLRNEQFF. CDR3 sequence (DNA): TGTGCCAGCATGGCGGGGGGGCTGAGGAATGAGCAGTTCTTC.

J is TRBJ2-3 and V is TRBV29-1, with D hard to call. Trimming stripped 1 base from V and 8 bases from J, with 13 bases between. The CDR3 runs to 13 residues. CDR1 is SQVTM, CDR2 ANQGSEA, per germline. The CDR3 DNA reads TGCAGCGTTGAAGGCCTACGGTTAGGTACGCAGTATTTT. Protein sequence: CSVEGLRLGTQYF.

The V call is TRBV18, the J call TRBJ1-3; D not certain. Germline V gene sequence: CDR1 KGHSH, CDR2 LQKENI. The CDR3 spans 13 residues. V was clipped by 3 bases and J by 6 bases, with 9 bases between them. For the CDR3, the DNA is TGTGCCAGCTCACCGCCCGCCGAAAACACCATATATTTT. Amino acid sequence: CASSPPAENTIYF.

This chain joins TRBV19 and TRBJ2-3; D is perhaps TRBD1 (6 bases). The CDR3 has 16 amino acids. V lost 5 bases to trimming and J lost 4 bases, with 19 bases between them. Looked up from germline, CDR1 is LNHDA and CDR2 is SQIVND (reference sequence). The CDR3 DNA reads TGTGCCAGTAGTCCACAGGGCAGGGGCAGGTCAGATACGCAGTATTTT. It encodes CASSPQGRGRSDTQYF.

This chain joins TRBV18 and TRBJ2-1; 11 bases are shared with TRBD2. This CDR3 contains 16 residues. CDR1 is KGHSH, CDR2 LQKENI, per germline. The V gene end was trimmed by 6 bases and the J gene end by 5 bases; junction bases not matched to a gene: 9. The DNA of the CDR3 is TGTGCCAGCTCCCCCGCTAGCGGGGGGTATGACAATGAGCAGTTCTTC. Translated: CASSPASGGYDNEQFF.

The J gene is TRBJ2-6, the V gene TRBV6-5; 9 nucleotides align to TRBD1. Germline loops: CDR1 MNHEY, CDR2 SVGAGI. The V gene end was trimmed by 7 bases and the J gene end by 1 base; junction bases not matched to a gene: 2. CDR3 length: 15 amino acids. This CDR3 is CASTGTGSGANVLTF. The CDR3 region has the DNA TGTGCCAGCACCGGGACAGGGTCTGGGGCCAACGTCCTGACTTTC.

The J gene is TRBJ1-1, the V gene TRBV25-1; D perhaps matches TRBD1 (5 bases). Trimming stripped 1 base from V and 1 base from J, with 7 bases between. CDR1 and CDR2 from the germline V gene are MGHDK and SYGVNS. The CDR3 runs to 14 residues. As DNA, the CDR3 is TGTGCCAGCAGTGAATGGGGCAGGAACACTGAAGCTTTCTTT. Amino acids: CASSEWGRNTEAFF.

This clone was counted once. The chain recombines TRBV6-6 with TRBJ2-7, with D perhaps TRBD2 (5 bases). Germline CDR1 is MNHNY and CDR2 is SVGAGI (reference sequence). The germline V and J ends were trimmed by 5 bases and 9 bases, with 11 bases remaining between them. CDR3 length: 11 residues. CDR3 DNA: TGTGCCAGCAGTGAGGGTGGAGGGCAGTACGTC. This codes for CASSEGGGQYV.

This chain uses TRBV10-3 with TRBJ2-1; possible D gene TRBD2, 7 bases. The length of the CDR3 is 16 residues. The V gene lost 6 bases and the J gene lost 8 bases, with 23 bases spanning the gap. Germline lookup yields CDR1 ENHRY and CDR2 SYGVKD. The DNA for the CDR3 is TGTGCCATCAGGTATCGAGTAGGGGGGGCTAGGGATGAGCAGTTCTTC. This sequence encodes CAIRYRVGGARDEQFF.